This T cell receptor (beta chain) emerged from a study of Ad26.COV2.S vaccination and SARS-CoV-2 variants (dated by TCRdb to the early 2020s). Concerning the study at large: Vaccine-arm donors were drawn from COV1001, a multicentre, randomized, double-blind, placebo-controlled phase I-IIa trial of Ad26.COV2.S in healthy adults. Dosing of Ad26.COV2.S was intramuscular, at either 5x10^10 or 1x10^11 viral particles, delivered as one shot or as two shots spaced 56 days apart. TCRbeta repertoire sequencing was used to assess the specificity and breadth of SARS-CoV-2-reactive T cell receptors after Ad26.COV2.S vaccination. Throughout the experiments and outcome assessment, investigators stayed blinded to trial group allocation. A total of around 32 samples were included in the TCR-sequenced set, comprising roughly 20 Ad26.COV2.S vaccine recipients, 5 placebo recipients and 8 SARS-CoV-2 convalescent individuals. Participants in the trial were split at random into five groups of five each, receiving low-dose or high-dose Ad26.COV2.S once or twice, or else placebo on both occasions.

Broad study findings and their caveats: Ad26.COV2.S recipients had higher spike-specific TCR breadth than placebo recipients (P = 0.0014). It was noted by the authors that total T cell responses may have been underestimated by the TCR breadth and depth analyses. Vaccine and placebo recipients had similar non-spike TCR breadth, a finding consistent with the vaccine containing only spike. The study was not powered for comparison of responses between vaccine doses or regimens. After vaccination, substantial breadth of spike-specific CD8+ and CD4+ T cell responses was reported.

The immunoSEQ Assay was used to sequence TCRbeta CDR3 regions. After extraction, genomic DNA underwent amplification by bias-controlled multiplex PCR, followed by high-throughput sequencing. As for the original processing: Collapsing and filtering of sequences were performed to quantify the absolute abundance of each unique TCRbeta CDR3 region. T cell fraction was estimated by normalization of TCRbeta template counts to usable DNA, with usable DNA being measured through amplification of reference genes present in all nucleated cells. Repertoire TCRs were annotated as SARS-CoV-2-specific when V gene, CDR3 amino acid sequence and J gene were exactly matched to a known reactive TCR set. The reference SARS-CoV-2 TCR set was obtained from MIRA and was filtered for enrichment in COVID-19-positive ImmuneCODE repertoires, whereby public or cross-reactive TCRs were removed. Using the MIRA antigens, annotated TCRs were further analysed by specific ORF or by position within an ORF. Breadth was defined as the number of annotated unique rearrangements divided by the total number of unique productive rearrangements, and depth was defined as the summed frequency of the annotated unique rearrangements. Two-sided Wilcoxon rank-sum tests were used to compare TCR breadth between groups. The table was pulled from immuneACCESS by TCRdb, which kept in-frame rearrangements only. Such tables lose some clones; where checked, under half of the loss comes from unresolved V genes, and the rest has no known cause. The DNA was the basis for D and trimming; V, J and clone size are from that table. The sample table shows roughly 320,000 clones, and just under 85% are seen once. The top ten hold around 2.2% of the sample.

According to the study, the label for this sample's treatment or condition signals: 15 to 20 received Ad26.COV2.S at low or high dose, single or two shots; roughly five received placebo; per-sample allocation not given. Repertoires of vaccine and placebo recipients were sequenced from samples collected on day 63 after the first injection. Between 29 July and 7 August 2020, Cohort 1b enrolled about two dozen adults aged 18-55 years at one site in Boston, USA. Ad26.COV2.S was a replication-incompetent adenovirus type 26 vector expressing a prefusion-stabilized SARS-CoV-2 spike protein from the original Wuhan strain. Regarding this clone: Its antigen specificity is not known. No per-base quality is available; no much larger clone lies one base away.

CDR1 and CDR2 (LGHDT, YNNKEL) derive from the germline V gene (reference sequence). Germline trimming amounts to 6 bases on V and 6 bases on J, with 5 as the count of junction bases outside the gene matches. From its cysteine to its phenylalanine, the CDR3 spans 14 amino acids. The entry retains the CDR3 DNA only, 42 bases that are in frame from base 1. The sequence is built from TRBV3-1 (or the pseudogene TRBV3-2) and TRBJ1-4; 9 central bases correspond to TRBD1. The sample was peripheral blood, taken in a trial of Ad26.COV2.S vaccine versus placebo. The TCR originated in a person between 18 and 65 years old who received the Ad26.COV2.S COVID-19 vaccine or a placebo. The CDR3 has the sequence CASRRTGDDEKLFF. The nucleotide sequence is TGTGCCAGCAGGCGGACAGGGGATGATGAAAAACTGTTTTTT.